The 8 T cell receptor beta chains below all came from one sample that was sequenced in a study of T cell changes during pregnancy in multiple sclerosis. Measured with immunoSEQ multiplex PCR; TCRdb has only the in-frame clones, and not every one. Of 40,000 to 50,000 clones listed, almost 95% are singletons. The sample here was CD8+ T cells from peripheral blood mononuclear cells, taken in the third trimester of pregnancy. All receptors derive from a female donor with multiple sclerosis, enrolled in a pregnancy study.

As DNA, the CDR3 is TGTGCCAGCAGTTATAAGACTAGCGGTTCTGCAGATACGCAGTATTTT. Encoded protein: CASSYKTSGSADTQYF. The chain carries TRBV2 and TRBJ2-3, with 9 bases that match TRBD2. From germline, CDR1 is SNHLY and CDR2 FYNNEI. Trimming at V came to 5 bases and at J to 4 bases, leaving 10 bases not matched to a gene. The CDR3 is 16 amino acids. Full variable domain (remainder filled in from reference TRBV2 and TRBJ2-3): EPEVTQTPSHQVTQMGQEVILRCVPISNHLYFYWYRQILGQKVEFLVSFYNNEISEKSEIFDDQFSVERPDGSNFTLKIRSTKLEDSAMYFCASSYKTSGSADTQYFGPGTRLTVL.

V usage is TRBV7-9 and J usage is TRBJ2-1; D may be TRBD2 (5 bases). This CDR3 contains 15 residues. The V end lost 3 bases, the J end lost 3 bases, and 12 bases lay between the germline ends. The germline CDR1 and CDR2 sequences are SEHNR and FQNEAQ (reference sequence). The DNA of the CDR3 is TGTGCCAGCAGCTTTGGAGGAACTCTCTACAATGAGCAGTTCTTC. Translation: CASSFGGTLYNEQFF.

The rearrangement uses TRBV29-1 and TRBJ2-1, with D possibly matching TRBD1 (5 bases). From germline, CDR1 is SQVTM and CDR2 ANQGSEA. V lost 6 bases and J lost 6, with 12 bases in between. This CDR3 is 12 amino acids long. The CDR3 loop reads CSVPTGSNEQFF. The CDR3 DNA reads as TGCAGCGTCCCCACAGGTTCCAATGAGCAGTTCTTC.

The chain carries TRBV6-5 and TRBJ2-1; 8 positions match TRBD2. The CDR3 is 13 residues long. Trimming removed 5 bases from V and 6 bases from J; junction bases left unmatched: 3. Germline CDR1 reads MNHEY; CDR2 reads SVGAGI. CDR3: CASSGLAPNEQFF. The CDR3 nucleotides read TGTGCCAGCAGTGGACTAGCCCCCAATGAGCAGTTCTTC.

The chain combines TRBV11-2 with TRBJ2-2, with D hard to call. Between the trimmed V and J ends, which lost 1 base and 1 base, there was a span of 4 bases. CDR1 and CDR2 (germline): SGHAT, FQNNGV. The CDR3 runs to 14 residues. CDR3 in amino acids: CASSLGLNTGELFF. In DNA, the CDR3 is TGTGCCAGCAGCTTAGGACTGAACACCGGGGAGCTGTTTTTT.

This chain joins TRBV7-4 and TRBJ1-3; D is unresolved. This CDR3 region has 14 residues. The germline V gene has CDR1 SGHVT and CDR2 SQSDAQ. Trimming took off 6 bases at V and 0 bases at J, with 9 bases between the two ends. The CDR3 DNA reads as TGTGCCAGCAGACAGCTCAGCTCTGGAAACACCATATATTTT. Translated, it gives CASRQLSSGNTIYF. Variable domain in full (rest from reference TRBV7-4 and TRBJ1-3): GAGVSQSPRYKVAKRGRDVALRCDSISGHVTLYWYRQTLGQGSEVLTYSQSDAQRDKSGRPSGRFSAERPERSVSTLKIQRTEQGDSAVYLCASRQLSSGNTIYFGEGSWLTVV.

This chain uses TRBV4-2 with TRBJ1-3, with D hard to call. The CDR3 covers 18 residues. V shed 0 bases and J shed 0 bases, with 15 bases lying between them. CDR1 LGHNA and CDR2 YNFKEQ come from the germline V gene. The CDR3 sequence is CASSQDWPAGLSGNTIYF. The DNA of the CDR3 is TGTGCCAGCAGCCAAGATTGGCCAGCGGGCCTCTCTGGAAACACCATATATTTT.

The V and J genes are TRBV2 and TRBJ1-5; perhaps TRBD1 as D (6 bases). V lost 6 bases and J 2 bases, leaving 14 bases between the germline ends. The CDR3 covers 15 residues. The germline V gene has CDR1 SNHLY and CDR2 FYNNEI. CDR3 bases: TGTGCCAGCAGCGACAGGTTTTTCGGCAATCAGCCCCAGCATTTT. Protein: CASSDRFFGNQPQHF. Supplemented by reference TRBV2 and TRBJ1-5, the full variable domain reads EPEVTQTPSHQVTQMGQEVILRCVPISNHLYFYWYRQILGQKVEFLVSFYNNEISEKSEIFDDQFSVERPDGSNFTLKIRSTKLEDSAMYFCASSDRFFGNQPQHFGDGTRLSIL.